This paragraph covers one T cell receptor beta chain sequence. No antigen is known for it. Base qualities are not provided; no much larger clone lies one nucleotide away. The immunoSEQ Assay was used to sequence TCR beta CDR3 regions from DNA. The paper's processing steps were these. To compute T cell density, TCR beta template counts were normalized to usable DNA, which was estimated by amplifying housekeeping genes. The preseqR package was used to estimate richness by extrapolating to 400,000 templates for PBMC samples and to 120,000 templates for tissue samples. Clonality was defined by subtracting Pielou's evenness from one. Differential abundance testing on productive amino-acid clonotypes, with a minimum total count of 5 and an alpha of 0.1, was used to identify tissue-enriched TCRs. Repertoire overlap between compartments was quantified with the Jaccard Index and Morisita Overlap Index. TCR beta CDR3s were clustered by GLIPH together with public tetramer-defined viral CDR3s, and at least three viral sequences plus V-gene enrichment were required for viral motifs. Imported from immuneACCESS, the table was reduced by TCRdb to in-frame sequences with V and J called. These copies leave out some clones; in studies compared against another copy, an unresolved V gene accounts for under half, and the cause of the remainder is not known. The DNA was the basis for D and trimming; V, J and clone size are from that table. The sample table shows 70,000 to 90,000 clones, and more than 70% are seen once. The ten largest clonotypes hold roughly 9% of the sample.

The sample is drawn from a study of T cells in localized non-small cell lung cancer (dated by TCRdb to between 2020 and 2021). Looking at the study overall: The study examined T cell repertoires in roughly 240 patients with early-stage NSCLC and compared tumors with uninvolved tumor-adjacent lungs. All 230 or so NSCLC patients in the cohort were treatment-naive and had localized lung tumors that were resected. NSCLC patients had a mean age of around 70 years, and around 140 were male and 85 to 110 female. Study-wide findings and limitations: Higher T cell density in blood was associated with longer overall survival, whereas higher clonality in adjacent lung was associated with shorter survival. Uninvolved tumor-adjacent lung showed the highest T cell clonality, higher than tumor, which suggests more focused antigenic responses in the adjacent lung. Of the top 100 tumor clones, a median of approximately 60 were detected in paired uninvolved adjacent lung; about 28 were also among that lung's top 100. Because multi-region tumor sequencing was not performed, intratumor heterogeneity could not be ruled out. Since the design was exploratory, TCR variables were selected using unadjusted p-values with no false-discovery rate correction.

The CDR3 covers 15 residues, taking in both the cysteine and the phenylalanine. Only the CDR3 region is kept as DNA, spanning 45 bases read in frame from base 1. The junction carries 12 bases between V and J, which are trimmed by 6 bases and 0 bases respectively. CDR1 and CDR2, per the germline V gene (reference sequence), are MNHNY and SVGAGI. At diagnosis, peripheral blood, uninvolved tumor-adjacent lung and tumor were collected and stored as a combination of fresh-frozen and FFPE material. For TCR repertoire profiling, blood samples were analyzed as peripheral blood mononuclear cells. Sequences were derived from peripheral blood, sampled before any cancer treatment. The rearrangement combines TRBV6-6 with TRBJ2-1, with no confidently assigned D gene. This clonotype was obtained from a female donor over 55 with stage I lung adenocarcinoma. The DNA is as follows: TGTGCCAGCAGCCTTGAGTCCGGCTCCTACAATGAGCAGTTCTTC. It codes for CASSLESGSYNEQFF.